The 5 T cell receptor beta chains below all came from one sample that was sequenced in a study of shared clonotypes between healthy human individuals. Assay used: immunoSEQ multiplex PCR; TCRdb lists only in-frame clones, some missing. Here the sample spans 600,000 to 750,000 clones, 55% to 75% being singletons. Sequencing was performed on memory CD4+ T cells sorted from blood. As to subset: CD45RA-negative fraction. Receptors originate from a woman aged 25 to 39 in good health.

The rearrangement links TRBV28 to TRBJ2-7, with D perhaps given as TRBD1 or TRBD2 (5 bases each). The CDR3 totals 11 residues. Germline V gene lookup returns CDR1 MDHEN and CDR2 SYDVKM. Trimming took 7 bases from V and 7 from J, leaving 11 bases between them. The CDR3 coding sequence is TGTGCCAGCACTACAGAGGGGGAGCAGTACTTC. Translating it yields CASTTEGEQYF.

The J gene is TRBJ2-3, the V gene TRBV19; D perhaps matches TRBD2 (6 bases). The CDR3 length is 14 residues. The germline gives CDR1 LNHDA, CDR2 SQIVND (reference sequence). V lost 5 bases, J lost 3 bases, and 12 bases lay in between. This CDR3 is CASSLGGRTDTQYF. The CDR3 bases are TGTGCCAGTAGTCTGGGGGGTAGAACAGATACGCAGTATTTT.

J is TRBJ1-2 and V is TRBV18, with D hard to call. The germline V gene has CDR1 KGHSH and CDR2 LQKENI. CDR3 length: 15 amino acids. V lost 4 bases and J 1 base, leaving 13 bases between the germline ends. CDR3 sequence (DNA): TGTGCCAGCTCACGTCAAGACCAAGATAACTATGGCTACACCTTC. Translated: CASSRQDQDNYGYTF.

This chain joins TRBV5-8 and TRBJ2-7; perhaps D is TRBD1 or TRBD2 (5 bases each). CDR3 length: 14 residues. Trimming pared 4 bases from V and 0 bases from J, leaving 11 bases between. The germline V gene encodes CDR1 SGHTS and CDR2 YDEGEE. DNA of the CDR3: TGTGCCAGCAGCCTAGTCGGGACCTCCTACGAGCAGTACTTC. This encodes CASSLVGTSYEQYF.

The rearrangement uses TRBV7-9 and TRBJ2-1; no firm D call. V was clipped by 1 base and J by 8 bases, with 6 bases between them. The CDR3 runs to 12 residues. Germline CDR1 SEHNR, CDR2 FQNEAQ (reference sequence). The CDR3 DNA is TGTGCCAGCAGCTTAGGAGTCTATGAGCAGTTCTTC. It yields the protein CASSLGVYEQFF.